This T cell receptor beta chain came from a study of control samples from healthy donors and cancer patients. Method: immunoSEQ multiplex PCR; TCRdb's copy keeps in-frame clones and lacks some. The data show some 190,000 clones, and the top ten clones hold about 2.2%. This CDR3 contains 18 residues. Germline lookup yields CDR1 SGHKS and CDR2 YYEKEE (reference sequence). V was clipped by 4 bases and J by 5 bases, with 22 bases between them. The chain couples TRBV5-5 to TRBJ1-6, with D possibly being TRBD1 (5 bases). Material: blood. The clonotype was recovered from a woman in her 30s in good health. The CDR3 loop is CASSIRHGAYRNNSPLHF. The CDR3 DNA reads as TGTGCCAGCAGCATTCGGCATGGGGCCTATAGGAATAATTCACCCCTCCACTTT.